Presented here are 30 T cell receptor beta chains from one specimen sequenced in a study of blood T cell repertoires in COVID-19. Profiled with immunoSEQ multiplex PCR; TCRdb holds only in-frame clones, not every one. Found here are about 320,000 clones, 70% to 90% of them singletons; the top ten hold over 9.5%. Sequenced sample: PBMCs or T cells enriched from blood (not recorded which). The origin of the receptors is a woman in her late teens or twenties who had recovered from COVID-19.

CDR3 in amino acids: CAWERPGLITEAFF. CDR3 DNA sequence: TGTGCCTGGGAACGACCGGGACTGATTACTGAAGCTTTCTTT. The rearrangement uses TRBV30 and TRBJ1-1; D might be TRBD1 (5 bases). Germline-derived CDR1 and CDR2 are GTSNPN and SVGIG (reference sequence). V gave up 5 bases and J gave up 5 bases, with 18 bases separating them. CDR3 length equals 14 residues.

The genes are TRBV19 and TRBJ1-6, with TRBD1 as a possible D gene (5 bases). This CDR3 is 14 amino acids long. Germline lookup yields CDR1 LNHDA and CDR2 SQIVND (reference sequence). The ends were cut back, 6 bases at V and 8 bases at J, with 14 bases in the middle. In DNA, the CDR3 is TGTGCCAGTAGCCAGGGATCAAACGATTCACCCCTCCACTTT. Translation: CASSQGSNDSPLHF.

The chain joins TRBV14 to TRBJ2-7; no definite D call. The CDR3 sequence is 12 residues long. Trimming stripped 1 base from V and 5 bases from J, with 6 bases between. Germline CDR1 and CDR2: SGHDN and FVKESK. The CDR3 DNA reads TGTGCCAGCAGCCAAGGCGCGAACGAGCAGTACTTC. It is translated as CASSQGANEQYF.

The rearrangement links TRBV28 to TRBJ1-3; D is undetermined. Per the germline V gene, CDR1 is MDHEN and CDR2 is SYDVKM. The CDR3 sequence is 16 residues long. Trimming shortened V by 2 bases and J by 0 bases, and 11 bases separated the two germline ends. This CDR3 is CASSLGQLRSGNTIYF. As DNA, the CDR3 is TGTGCCAGCAGTTTAGGGCAGCTCCGCTCTGGAAACACCATATATTTT.

The genes are TRBV5-6 and TRBJ2-7; maybe TRBD1 (6 bases). In germline, CDR1 is SGHDT, CDR2 YYEEEE. The CDR3 length is 12 residues. Deletions cut 4 bases from V and 6 bases from J, with 11 bases between. CDR3 sequence reads: CASSRDTVEQYF. The CDR3 nucleotides read TGTGCCAGCAGCCGGGACACCGTCGAGCAGTACTTC.

V is TRBV24-1 and J is TRBJ2-1, with 9 positions matching TRBD1. J lost 10 bases, V lost 0 bases, and 9 bases had no gene match. This CDR3 contains 16 residues. CDR1 is KGHDR and CDR2 is SFDVKD in the germline V gene. The CDR3 loop is CATSDLPGQGLEEQFF. Here the CDR3 DNA reads TGTGCCACCAGTGATTTGCCTGGACAGGGGCTAGAGGAGCAGTTCTTC.

The CDR3 nucleotides are TGTGCCAGCAGCGTAGCGGCGTCAGGTGTCCCCCATACGCAGTATTTT. Translated: CASSVAASGVPHTQYF. This chain uses TRBV9 with TRBJ2-3; the D is unclear. This CDR3 region has 16 residues. The V gene lost 0 bases and the J gene lost 7 bases, with 18 bases spanning the gap. CDR1 SGDLS and CDR2 YYNGEE come from the germline V gene.

The J gene is TRBJ2-1, the V gene TRBV19, with 12 bases matching TRBD2. The junction had 7 bases not matched to a gene; V was cut back by 7 bases and J by 9 bases. There are 14 residues in the CDR3. CDR1 is LNHDA and CDR2 is SQIVND in the germline V gene (reference sequence). CDR3 loop: CASTGTSGRGEQFF. Here the CDR3 DNA reads TGTGCCAGTACGGGGACTAGCGGGCGGGGTGAGCAGTTCTTC.

The chain is built from TRBV5-1 and TRBJ2-7, with 7 bases fitting TRBD1. The CDR3 consists of 15 residues. V shed 2 bases, J shed 5 bases, and the junction held 10 bases outside the gene matches. Germline CDR1 and CDR2: SGHRS and YFSETQ. The CDR3 here is CASSFTGAREDEQYF. DNA of the CDR3: TGCGCCAGCAGCTTTACAGGGGCTAGGGAAGACGAGCAGTACTTC.

The chain couples TRBV7-8 to TRBJ2-5; D remains ambiguous. Trimming stripped 5 bases from V and 5 bases from J, with 9 bases between. Germline V gives CDR1 SGHVS, CDR2 FQNEAQ. The length of the CDR3 is 12 residues. DNA of the CDR3: TGTGCCAGCAGCCGACCCCCGGAGACCCAGTACTTC. Protein product: CASSRPPETQYF.

The CDR3 nucleotides are TGTGCCAGCAACCTACAGGGGGGGGATGAGCAGTTCTTC. Protein sequence: CASNLQGGDEQFF. The chain recombines TRBV5-6 with TRBJ2-1, with D possibly TRBD1 on 8 matching bases. Between the trimmed V and J ends, which lost 6 bases and 8 bases, there was a span of 15 bases. Per the germline V gene, CDR1 is SGHDT and CDR2 is YYEEEE. The CDR3 totals 13 residues. The full variable domain, completed using reference TRBV5-6 and TRBJ2-1, is DAGVTQSPTHLIKTRGQQVTLRCSPKSGHDTVSWYQQALGQGPQFIFQYYEEEERQRGNFPDRFSGHQFPNYSSELNVNALLLGDSALYLCASNLQGGDEQFFGPGTRLTVL.

The CDR3, as DNA: TGTGCCTGGAGTGTAGGGAGGGCCGAGCAGTACTTC. This sequence encodes CAWSVGRAEQYF. This rearrangement joins TRBV30 to TRBJ2-7; 7 positions agree with TRBD2. The germline V gene has CDR1 GTSNPN and CDR2 SVGIG (reference sequence). Unmatched junction bases numbered 2, after V lost 0 bases and J lost 6 bases. The CDR3 is 12 amino acids.

For the CDR3, the DNA is TGTGCCAGCAGTCCGATAAAGGGGGGGCCCCTTTATACTAGCACAGATACGCAGTATTTT. It specifies CASSPIKGGPLYTSTDTQYF. The chain couples TRBV27 to TRBJ2-3; tentatively, D is TRBD2 (7 bases). Trimming took 5 bases from V and 0 from J, leaving 27 bases between them. The CDR3 has 20 amino acids. The germline gives CDR1 MNHEY, CDR2 SMNVEV (reference sequence).

This chain links TRBV11-2 with TRBJ2-2, with D possibly being TRBD1 (5 bases). This CDR3 spans 14 amino acids. The germline CDR1 and CDR2 sequences are SGHAT and FQNNGV. V was cut by 6 bases and J by 2 bases, with 10 bases left in between. The CDR3 DNA reads as TGTGCCAGCAGGGTTGACAGAAACACCGGGGAGCTGTTTTTT. It translates to CASRVDRNTGELFF.

The chain links TRBV5-1 to TRBJ1-4; TRBD1 agrees at 11 bases. Germline V gene data show CDR1 as SGHRS and CDR2 as YFSETQ. J gave up 5 bases and V 4 bases, and 4 bases lay outside the gene matches. The CDR3 totals 15 residues. CDR3: CASSTRTGGNEKLFF. The CDR3, as DNA: TGCGCCAGCAGCACCCGGACAGGGGGCAATGAAAAACTGTTTTTT. Using reference TRBV5-1 and TRBJ1-4 for the parts outside the CDR3, the full variable domain is KAGVTQTPRYLIKTRGQQVTLSCSPISGHRSVSWYQQTPGQGLQFLFEYFSETQRNKGNFPGRFSGRQFSNSRSEMNVSTLELGDSALYLCASSTRTGGNEKLFFGSGTQLSVL.

V gene TRBV30 combines with J gene TRBJ1-6, with D possibly TRBD1 on 5 matching bases. The germline V and J ends were trimmed by 1 base and 4 bases, with 11 bases remaining between them. CDR1 is GTSNPN, CDR2 SVGIG, per germline (reference sequence). CDR3 length: 15 amino acids. CDR3 region: CAWSAGLAYNSPLHF. CDR3 nucleotides: TGTGCCTGGAGTGCAGGGCTGGCATATAATTCACCCCTCCACTTT.

V gene TRBV6-5 combines with J gene TRBJ1-2; 9 bases match TRBD1. The germline V gene encodes CDR1 MNHEY and CDR2 SVGAGI. Unmatched junction bases numbered 12, after V lost 7 bases and J lost 6 bases. This CDR3 is built from 15 residues. CDR3 region: CASTPMAGTGNGYTF. CDR3 nucleotides: TGTGCCAGCACCCCAATGGCCGGGACAGGGAATGGCTACACCTTC.

V usage is TRBV28 and J usage is TRBJ2-7; 7 bases align to TRBD1. Germline-derived CDR1 and CDR2 are MDHEN and SYDVKM. The CDR3 sequence is 18 residues long. V lost 5 bases, J lost 4 bases, and 20 bases stayed unmatched. The CDR3 bases are TGTGCCAGCAGTCCCCCGGAAGGGGGCTCATATTTCGGGTACGAGCAGTACTTC. Translated, it gives CASSPPEGGSYFGYEQYF.

V and J are TRBV19 and TRBJ2-5; perhaps TRBD2 as D (7 bases). Trimming pared 3 bases from V and 0 bases from J, leaving 20 bases between. CDR1 is LNHDA and CDR2 is SQIVND in the germline V gene (reference sequence). CDR3 length: 18 residues. The CDR3 coding sequence is TGTGCCAGTAGTATCTCCGTAGGGGGGGTCCCGTACCAAGAGACCCAGTACTTC. This codes for CASSISVGGVPYQETQYF.

The genes are TRBV7-9 and TRBJ2-7, with D tentatively TRBD2 (5 bases). The ends were cut back, 2 bases at V and 2 bases at J, with 16 bases in the middle. This CDR3 is 16 amino acids long. Germline loops: CDR1 SEHNR, CDR2 FQNEAQ (reference sequence). In DNA form, the CDR3 reads TGTGCCAGCAGCTTAATTGCCATGGACTCTCCCTACGAGCAGTACTTC. It specifies CASSLIAMDSPYEQYF.

The chain is built from TRBV10-3 and TRBJ1-6; TRBD1 is a possible D gene (5 bases). V was shortened by 0 bases and J by 5 bases, with 11 bases between the two germline ends. The germline CDR1 and CDR2 sequences are ENHRY and SYGVKD. This CDR3 is 16 amino acids long. The CDR3 region is CAISESGVRNNSPLHF. Here the CDR3 DNA reads TGTGCCATCAGTGAGTCAGGGGTACGGAATAATTCACCCCTCCACTTT.

The chain employs TRBV3-1 (or the pseudogene TRBV3-2) and TRBJ1-2, with a tentative D call TRBD1 (6 bases). In germline, CDR1 is LGHDT, CDR2 YNNKEL (reference sequence). The CDR3 is made up of 14 amino acids. V shed 0 bases and J shed 4 bases, with 9 bases lying between them. CDR3 DNA: TGTGCCAGCAGCCAAGACAGGGGTTCCTATGGCTACACCTTC. The encoded protein is CASSQDRGSYGYTF.

V and J are TRBV2 and TRBJ2-7, with a weak D call TRBD2 (5 bases). The V end was cut by 4 bases, the J end by 0 bases, with 13 bases between. CDR3 length equals 15 residues. The germline V gene encodes CDR1 SNHLY and CDR2 FYNNEI. The CDR3 loop reads CASSGGSGNSYEQYF. DNA for the CDR3: TGTGCCAGCAGTGGGGGTTCGGGAAACTCCTACGAGCAGTACTTC.

V is TRBV18 and J is TRBJ2-5; possibly TRBD1 for D (5 bases). The CDR3 loop spans 16 amino acids. Trimming removed 1 base at V and 2 bases at J, with 14 bases between. Germline CDR1 KGHSH, CDR2 LQKENI. CDR3 sequence: CASSPHIDSQQETQYF. The CDR3 coding sequence is TGTGCCAGCTCACCACATATCGACAGCCAACAAGAGACCCAGTACTTC.

This chain connects TRBV4-1 to TRBJ1-2; no clear D. The germline CDR1 and CDR2 sequences are MGHRA and YSYEKL. CDR3 length equals 15 residues. V was clipped by 1 base and J by 4 bases, with 13 bases between them. For the CDR3, the DNA is TGCGCCAGCAGCCAAGGTAGAGGCCAGACCTATGGCTACACCTTC. This translates into CASSQGRGQTYGYTF.

The gene calls are TRBV29-1 and TRBJ1-2, with 7 bases that match TRBD1. V gave up 4 bases and J gave up 3 bases; unmatched junction bases: 11. Germline V gene lookup returns CDR1 SQVTM and CDR2 ANQGSEA. The CDR3 covers 15 residues. CDR3 in amino acids: CSVASHRGRDYGYTF. CDR3 DNA: TGCAGCGTTGCCTCCCACAGGGGAAGAGACTATGGCTACACCTTC.

The chain recombines TRBV7-2 with TRBJ1-5; TRBD1 aligns across 7 bases. Trimming at V came to 3 bases and at J to 4 bases, leaving 6 bases not matched to a gene. The CDR3 is 15 residues long. Germline V gene data show CDR1 as SGHTA and CDR2 as FQGNSA. CDR3 loop: CASSLVGTANQPQHF. The CDR3 bases are TGTGCCAGCAGCTTGGTCGGGACAGCTAATCAGCCCCAGCATTTT.

The chain recombines TRBV6-5 with TRBJ1-1; D not certain. This CDR3 is built from 14 residues. V dropped 2 bases and J dropped 1 base, with 8 bases sitting between them. Per the germline V gene, CDR1 is MNHEY and CDR2 is SVGAGI. The CDR3 protein is CASSYGSGNTEAFF. CDR3 DNA sequence: TGTGCCAGCAGTTACGGATCAGGGAACACTGAAGCTTTCTTT.

V usage is TRBV28 and J usage is TRBJ2-3; TRBD1 matches 8 bases. Unmatched junction bases numbered 6, after V lost 2 bases and J lost 2 bases. The CDR3 has 16 residues. Germline lookup yields CDR1 MDHEN and CDR2 SYDVKM. The CDR3 DNA reads as TGTGCCAGCAGTTTACAGGGGGCGAGTTCCACAGATACGCAGTATTTT. Encoded protein: CASSLQGASSTDTQYF.

CDR3 sequence reads: CASRQKGYEQYF. The CDR3 nucleotides read TGTGCCAGCAGACAGAAAGGTTACGAGCAGTACTTC. The chain combines TRBV5-6 with TRBJ2-7, with D unclear. Trimming removed 5 bases at V and 4 bases at J, with 10 bases between. Germline CDR1 is SGHDT and CDR2 is YYEEEE. This CDR3 has 12 residues. The full variable domain, completed using reference TRBV5-6 and TRBJ2-7, is DAGVTQSPTHLIKTRGQQVTLRCSPKSGHDTVSWYQQALGQGPQFIFQYYEEEERQRGNFPDRFSGHQFPNYSSELNVNALLLGDSALYLCASRQKGYEQYFGPGTRLTVT.